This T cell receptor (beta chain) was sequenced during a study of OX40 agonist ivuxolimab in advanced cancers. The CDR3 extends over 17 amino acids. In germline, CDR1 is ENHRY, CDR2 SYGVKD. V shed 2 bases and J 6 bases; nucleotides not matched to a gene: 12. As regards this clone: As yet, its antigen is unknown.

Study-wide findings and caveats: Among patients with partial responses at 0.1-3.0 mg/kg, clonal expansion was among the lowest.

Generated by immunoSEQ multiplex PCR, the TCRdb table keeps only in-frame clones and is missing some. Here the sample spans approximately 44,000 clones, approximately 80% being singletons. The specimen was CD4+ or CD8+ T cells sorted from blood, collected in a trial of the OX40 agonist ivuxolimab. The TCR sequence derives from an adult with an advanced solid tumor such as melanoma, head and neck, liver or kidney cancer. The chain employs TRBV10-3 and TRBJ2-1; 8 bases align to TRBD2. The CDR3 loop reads CAISEGADGRAPNEQFF. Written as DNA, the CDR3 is TGTGCCATCAGTGAGGGGGCGGACGGGAGGGCCCCCAATGAGCAGTTCTTC.